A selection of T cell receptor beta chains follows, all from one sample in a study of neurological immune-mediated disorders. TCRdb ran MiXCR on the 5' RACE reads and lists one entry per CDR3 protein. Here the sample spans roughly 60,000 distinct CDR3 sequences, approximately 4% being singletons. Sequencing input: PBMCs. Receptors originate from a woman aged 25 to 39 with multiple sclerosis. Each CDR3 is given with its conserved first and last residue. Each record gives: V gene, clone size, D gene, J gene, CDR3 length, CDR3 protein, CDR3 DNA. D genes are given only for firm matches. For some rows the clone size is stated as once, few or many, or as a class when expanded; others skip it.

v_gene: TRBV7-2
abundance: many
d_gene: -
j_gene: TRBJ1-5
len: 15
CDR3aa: CASSLAGRSNQPQHF
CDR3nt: TGTGCCAGCAGCTTAGCGGGAAGGAGCAATCAGCCCCAGCATTTT

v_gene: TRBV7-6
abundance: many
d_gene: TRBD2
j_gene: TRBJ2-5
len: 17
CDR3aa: CASSSGTSGRYRETQYF
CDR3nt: TGTGCCAGCAGCTCCGGGACTAGCGGGAGGTACCGAGAGACCCAGTACTTC

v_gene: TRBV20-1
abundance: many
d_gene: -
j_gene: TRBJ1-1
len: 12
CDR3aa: CSAKQGTTEAFF
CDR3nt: TGCAGTGCTAAGCAGGGGACCACTGAAGCTTTCTTT

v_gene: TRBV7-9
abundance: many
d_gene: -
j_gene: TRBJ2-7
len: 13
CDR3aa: CASSGTGFYEQYF
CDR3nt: TGTGCCAGCAGCGGCACAGGATTTTACGAGCAGTACTTC

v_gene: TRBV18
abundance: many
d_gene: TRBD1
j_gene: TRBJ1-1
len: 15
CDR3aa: CASSPSLTGAFEAFF
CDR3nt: TGTGCCAGCTCACCATCCTTAACAGGGGCTTTTGAAGCTTTCTTT

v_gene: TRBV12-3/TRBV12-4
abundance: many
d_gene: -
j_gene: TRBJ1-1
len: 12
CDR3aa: CASSQGRTEAFF
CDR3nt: TGTGCCAGCAGTCAGGGGCGAACTGAAGCTTTCTTT

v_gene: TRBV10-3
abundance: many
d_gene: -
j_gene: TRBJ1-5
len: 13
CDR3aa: CAIGGAGDQPQNF
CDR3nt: TGTGCCATCGGAGGAGCAGGGGATCAGCCCCAGAATTTT

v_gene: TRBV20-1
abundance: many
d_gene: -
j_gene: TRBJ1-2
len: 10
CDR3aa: CSASRGGYTF
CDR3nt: TGCAGTGCTAGCCGGGGTGGCTACACCTTC

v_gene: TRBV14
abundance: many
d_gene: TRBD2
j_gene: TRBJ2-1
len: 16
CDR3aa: CASSHDGLAGRNEQFF
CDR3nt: TGTGCCAGCAGCCACGACGGACTAGCGGGCCGTAATGAGCAGTTCTTC

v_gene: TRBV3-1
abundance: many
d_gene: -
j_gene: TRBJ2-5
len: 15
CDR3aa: CASSRLVGAQETQYF
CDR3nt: TGTGCCAGCAGCCGTTTGGTGGGGGCACAAGAGACCCAGTACTTC

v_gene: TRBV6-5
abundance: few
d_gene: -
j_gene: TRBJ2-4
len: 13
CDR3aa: CASSPRAKNIQYF
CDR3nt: TGTGCCAGCAGCCCCCGGGCCAAAAACATTCAGTACTTC

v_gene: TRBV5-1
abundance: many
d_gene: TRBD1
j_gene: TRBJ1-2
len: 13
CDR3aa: CASSLGQGDGYTF
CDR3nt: TGCGCCAGCAGCTTGGGACAGGGGGATGGCTACACCTTC

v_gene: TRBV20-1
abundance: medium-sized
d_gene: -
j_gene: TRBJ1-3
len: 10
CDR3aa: CSALGDTIYF
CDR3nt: TGCAGTGCTTTGGGAGACACCATATATTTT

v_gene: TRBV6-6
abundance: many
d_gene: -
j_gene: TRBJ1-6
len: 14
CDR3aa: CASGTGGGNSPLHF
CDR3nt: TGTGCCAGCGGAACGGGGGGTGGGAATTCACCCCTCCACTTT

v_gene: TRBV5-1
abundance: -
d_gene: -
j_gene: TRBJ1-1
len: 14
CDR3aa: CASRRGIMNTEAFF
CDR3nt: TGCGCCAGCAGACGGGGGATCATGAACACTGAAGCTTTCTTT

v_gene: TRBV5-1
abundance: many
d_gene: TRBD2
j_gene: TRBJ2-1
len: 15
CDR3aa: CASSLVLSGSNEQFF
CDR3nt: TGCGCCAGCAGCTTGGTTCTTAGCGGGAGTAATGAGCAGTTCTTC

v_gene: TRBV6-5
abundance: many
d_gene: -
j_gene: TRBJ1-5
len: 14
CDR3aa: CASPGHNSNQPQHF
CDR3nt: TGTGCCAGCCCGGGACACAATAGCAATCAGCCCCAGCATTTT

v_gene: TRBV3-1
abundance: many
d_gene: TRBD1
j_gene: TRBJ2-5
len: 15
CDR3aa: CASNQGRFPGGTQYF
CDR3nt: TGTGCCAGCAACCAAGGGCGCTTCCCAGGGGGGACCCAGTACTTC

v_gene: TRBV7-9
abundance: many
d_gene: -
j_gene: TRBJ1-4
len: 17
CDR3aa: CASSSPLRRKGDEKLFF
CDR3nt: TGTGCCAGCAGCTCCCCGTTGCGGCGGAAGGGGGATGAAAAACTGTTTTTT

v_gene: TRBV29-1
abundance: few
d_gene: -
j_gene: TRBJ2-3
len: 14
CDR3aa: CSVKDINGTDTQYF
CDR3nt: TGCAGCGTTAAAGACATTAATGGGACAGATACGCAGTATTTT

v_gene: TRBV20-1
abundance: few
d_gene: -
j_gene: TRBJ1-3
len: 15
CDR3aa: CSASSTSGSVKTIYF
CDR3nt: TGCAGTGCTTCTTCAACTTCAGGGTCGGTAAAAACCATATATTTT

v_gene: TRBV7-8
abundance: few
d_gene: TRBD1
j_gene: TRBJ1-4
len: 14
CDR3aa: CASSLGGQGRKLFF
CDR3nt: TGTGCCAGCAGCTTAGGGGGACAGGGACGGAAACTGTTTTTT

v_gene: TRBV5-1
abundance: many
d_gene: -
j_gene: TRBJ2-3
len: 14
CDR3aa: CASSLQGRTDTQYF
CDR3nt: TGCGCCAGCAGCTTACAGGGAAGGACAGATACGCAGTATTTT